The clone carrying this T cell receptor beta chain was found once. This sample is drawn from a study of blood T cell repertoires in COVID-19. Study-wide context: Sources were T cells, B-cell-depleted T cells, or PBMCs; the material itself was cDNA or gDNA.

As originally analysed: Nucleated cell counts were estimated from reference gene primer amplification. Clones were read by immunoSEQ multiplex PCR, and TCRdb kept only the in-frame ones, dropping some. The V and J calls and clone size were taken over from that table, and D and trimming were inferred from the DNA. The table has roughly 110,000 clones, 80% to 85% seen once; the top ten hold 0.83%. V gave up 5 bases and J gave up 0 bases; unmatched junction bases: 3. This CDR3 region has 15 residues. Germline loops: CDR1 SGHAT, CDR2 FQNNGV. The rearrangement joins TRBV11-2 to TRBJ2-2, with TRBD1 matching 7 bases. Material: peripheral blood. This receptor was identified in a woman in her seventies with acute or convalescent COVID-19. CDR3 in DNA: TGTGCCAGCAGCCCCGACAGGGCGAACACCGGGGAGCTGTTTTTT. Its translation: CASSPDRANTGELFF. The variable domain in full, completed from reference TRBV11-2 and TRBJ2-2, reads EAGVAQSPRYKIIEKRQSVAFWCNPISGHATLYWYQQILGQGPKLLIQFQNNGVVDDSQLPKDRFSAERLKGVDSTLKIQPAKLEDSAVYLCASSPDRANTGELFFGEGSRLTVL.